This TCR beta chain comes out of a study of blood T cell repertoires in COVID-19. Data came from immunoSEQ multiplex PCR; TCRdb stores just in-frame clones and leaves some out. The sample carries under 200,000 clones, about 86% recorded once. Germline assignment: CDR1 SGDLS and CDR2 YYNGEE. V shed 4 bases, J shed 6 bases, and the junction held 12 bases outside the gene matches. This CDR3 has 17 residues. This sequence joins TRBV9 and TRBJ1-5, with TRBD1 identical over 11 bases. The TCR originated in an elderly woman in a cohort sampled during active or convalescent COVID-19. Material for sequencing was peripheral blood. The CDR3 DNA sequence: TGTGCCAGCAGCCCGGGACAGGGGGTCGCCGGAAGTCAGCCCCAGCATTTT. This sequence encodes CASSPGQGVAGSQPQHF.